The 12 T cell receptor beta chains reported below all come from one sample, sequenced in a study of T cell responses to AZD1222 COVID-19 vaccine. The data were produced by immunoSEQ multiplex PCR, yet TCRdb's version contains in-frame clones alone and is incomplete. The sample includes 110,000 to 150,000 clones, approximately 90% of them seen just once. Sequencing was performed on peripheral blood, taken on day 0 of AZD1222 vaccination. These receptors all come from an adult in good health.

This clone was picked up one time. V usage is TRBV7-9 and J usage is TRBJ2-4; unclear D gene. The CDR3 loop spans 13 amino acids. V lost 5 bases and J 6 bases, leaving 11 bases between the germline ends. CDR1 is SEHNR, CDR2 FQNEAQ, per germline (reference sequence). The DNA of the CDR3 is TGTGCCAGCAGCGTTGAGAACGGAAACATTCAGTACTTC. Its translation: CASSVENGNIQYF.

The chain carries TRBV12-3 or TRBV12-4 and TRBJ1-2; tentatively, D is TRBD1 (5 bases). CDR3 length: 13 amino acids. V was clipped by 3 bases and J by 8 bases, with 13 bases between them. CDR3 coding DNA: TGTGCCAGCAGTTTGGGGGAGGGTAGGGGCTACACCTTC. Translating gives CASSLGEGRGYTF.

The rearrangement joins TRBV11-3 to TRBJ2-3; TRBD2 agrees at 7 bases. This CDR3 contains 16 residues. Germline V gene lookup returns CDR1 SGHNT and CDR2 YENEEA. V gave up 7 bases and J gave up 4 bases; unmatched junction bases: 14. CDR3 loop: CASTNQPGGKADTQYF. CDR3 DNA: TGTGCCAGCACTAACCAGCCGGGGGGAAAGGCAGATACGCAGTATTTT.

V is TRBV12-3 or TRBV12-4 and J is TRBJ2-7; D gene ambiguous. Trimming stripped 3 bases from V and 2 bases from J, with 8 bases between. This CDR3 is 13 amino acids long. The CDR3 protein is CASSFNSPYEQYF. The DNA of the CDR3 is TGTGCCAGCAGTTTCAACAGTCCCTACGAGCAGTACTTC.

This chain links TRBV7-2 with TRBJ2-1; no clear D gene. V was cut by 3 bases and J by 7 bases, with 10 bases left in between. CDR3 size: 13 residues. Per germline, CDR1 SGHTA and CDR2 FQGNSA. The CDR3 sequence is CASSFAEVNEQFF. In nucleotides, the CDR3 is TGTGCCAGCAGCTTCGCAGAGGTAAATGAGCAGTTCTTC.

This rearrangement joins TRBV18 to TRBJ2-5; 10 nucleotides match TRBD2. CDR1 and CDR2 (germline): KGHSH, LQKENI. Trimming took 3 bases from V and 1 from J; bases not matched to a gene: 8. The CDR3 runs 17 residues. The DNA of the CDR3 is TGTGCCAGCTCACCCCGAGCGGGGGGGCCCGGCCAAGAGACCCAGTACTTC. As protein: CASSPRAGGPGQETQYF.

The chain joins TRBV28 to TRBJ2-2; perhaps TRBD2 as D (6 bases). The CDR3 is 16 residues long. V lost 6 bases, J lost 5 bases, and 19 bases lay in between. The germline CDR1 and CDR2 sequences are MDHEN and SYDVKM. CDR3 residues: CASSPPWGGATGELFF. CDR3 nucleotide sequence: TGTGCCAGCAGCCCTCCCTGGGGCGGGGCTACCGGGGAGCTGTTTTTT.

The rearrangement links TRBV4-3 to TRBJ2-7; 12 bases agree with TRBD1. Per germline, CDR1 LGHNA and CDR2 YSLEER. Losses at the gene ends were 3 bases for V and 6 bases for J; bases not matched to a gene: 12. CDR3 length: 17 residues. CDR3 amino acids: CASSHAPPGQGASEQYF. CDR3 sequence (DNA): TGCGCCAGCAGCCATGCACCGCCGGGACAGGGGGCGAGCGAGCAGTACTTC.

The chain joins TRBV7-9 to TRBJ1-5; D possibly corresponds to TRBD1 (5 bases). CDR1 and CDR2 from the germline V gene are SEHNR and FQNEAQ (reference sequence). V lost 1 base, J lost 5 bases, and 18 bases lay in between. CDR3 size: 17 residues. The CDR3 DNA is TGTGCCAGCAGCTTAGGGCTGTCAGCGACAGAAGATCAGCCCCAGCATTTT. Its protein is CASSLGLSATEDQPQHF.

The chain employs TRBV11-3 and TRBJ2-1; 7 bases map to TRBD1. The CDR3 covers 14 residues. Germline CDR1 reads SGHNT; CDR2 reads YENEEA. The J segment lost 6 bases and the V segment lost 10 bases, leaving 12 bases of the junction unmatched. The CDR3 DNA sequence: TGTGCCATCAAAAACAGGGCAGGGGGCAATGAGCAGTTCTTC. Encoded protein: CAIKNRAGGNEQFF.

This chain joins TRBV3-1 (or the pseudogene TRBV3-2) and TRBJ1-4, with 8 bases aligning to TRBD1. Germline CDR1 is LGHDT and CDR2 is YNNKEL (reference sequence). The CDR3 length is 15 residues. The V gene end was trimmed by 2 bases and the J gene end by 5 bases; junction bases not matched to a gene: 4. CDR3 amino acids: CASSQLGQENEKLFF. The DNA for the CDR3 is TGTGCCAGCAGCCAACTGGGACAGGAGAATGAAAAACTGTTTTTT.

V gene TRBV9 combines with J gene TRBJ1-1; D is ambiguous. Germline V gene lookup returns CDR1 SGDLS and CDR2 YYNGEE. This CDR3 spans 14 amino acids. Trimming removed 3 bases at V and 1 base at J, with 10 bases between. CDR3 coding DNA: TGTGCCAGCAGCGCCCGACACCAGAACACTGAAGCTTTCTTT. Its protein product is CASSARHQNTEAFF. The whole variable domain, remainder taken from reference TRBV9 and TRBJ1-1, is DSGVTQTPKHLITATGQRVTLRCSPRSGDLSVYWYQQSLDQGLQFLIQYYNGEERAKGNILERFSAQQFPDLHSELNLSSLELGDSALYFCASSARHQNTEAFFGQGTRLTVV.